The rows below give T cell receptor beta chains drawn from one sample of a study of beta chain features in type 1 diabetes. Method: immunoSEQ multiplex PCR; TCRdb's copy keeps in-frame clones and lacks some. The data contain fewer than 350,000 clones, less than 20% of them seen just once; the ten biggest clones take up approximately 0.046%. Sequencing was carried out using naive CD4+ T cells from blood. The origin of the receptors is a young woman in good health. CDR3s include the opening cysteine and the closing phenylalanine or tryptophan.

v_gene: TRBV27; CDR3aa: CASSHGTGLAVYEQYF
v_gene: TRBV4-1; CDR3aa: CASSRGQGANSPLHF
v_gene: TRBV5-4; CDR3aa: CASSSQDRETQYF
v_gene: TRBV4-2; CDR3aa: CASSQDRARLGPAGTQYF
v_gene: TRBV5-1; CDR3aa: CASSLPGTGQDEQFF
v_gene: TRBV5-1; CDR3aa: CASSAGLAGVHSDTQYF
v_gene: TRBV4-1; CDR3aa: CASSHRASGGGNEQFF
v_gene: TRBV7-2; CDR3aa: CASRDTGGLGEKLFF
v_gene: TRBV4-1; CDR3aa: CASSQGPSGEDTQYF
v_gene: TRBV27; CDR3aa: CASYHTGELFF
v_gene: TRBV19; CDR3aa: CATALAGGTDTQYF
v_gene: TRBV29-1; CDR3aa: CSVEGPTTDTQYF
v_gene: TRBV2; CDR3aa: CASTRTGPTNQPQHF
v_gene: TRBV4-1; CDR3aa: CASSQGWTSGGPSAYNEQFF
v_gene: TRBV11-3; CDR3aa: CASSLNDFDEQYF
v_gene: TRBV4-1; CDR3aa: CASSLGQGNNQPQHF
v_gene: TRBV7-3; CDR3aa: CASSPTGGSTEAFF
v_gene: TRBV30; CDR3aa: CAWLSRTGYTGELFF
v_gene: TRBV5-1; CDR3aa: CASSPSVSETQYF
v_gene: TRBV6-5; CDR3aa: CATTQRNIQYF
v_gene: TRBV5-1; CDR3aa: CASSLRLAQETQYF
v_gene: TRBV9; CDR3aa: CASSVGRLAGLFNEQFF
v_gene: TRBV9; CDR3aa: CASSVDLRSYEQYF
v_gene: TRBV30; CDR3aa: CAWSEGTSGYNEQFF
v_gene: TRBV7-9; CDR3aa: CASSWTGEEEPLHF
v_gene: TRBV25-1; CDR3aa: CASSDAGTGGTGYTF
v_gene: TRBV6-5; CDR3aa: CASSAPGGRNEQFF
v_gene: TRBV7-9; CDR3aa: CASRLGRANTDTQYF
v_gene: TRBV10-3; CDR3aa: CAISGHGRHGELFF
v_gene: TRBV28; CDR3aa: CASSGTANTEAFF
v_gene: TRBV6-8; CDR3aa: CASPELGTSGPYEQYF
v_gene: TRBV29-1; CDR3aa: CSVSKTSVSEQFF
v_gene: TRBV30; CDR3aa: CAWSRRLGETQYF
v_gene: TRBV11-3; CDR3aa: CASSLQGARTEAFF
v_gene: TRBV7-9; CDR3aa: CASRDSSYEQYF
v_gene: TRBV7-2; CDR3aa: CASSLAGTSGGALTYF